This entry lists 12 T cell receptor beta chains sequenced from one sample in a study of OX40 agonist ivuxolimab in advanced cancers. Method: immunoSEQ multiplex PCR; TCRdb's copy keeps in-frame clones and lacks some. The sample lists under 75,000 clones, around nine tenths seen once, with more than 2% in the top ten. Sequencing used CD4+ or CD8+ T cells sorted from blood, obtained in a trial of the OX40 agonist ivuxolimab. The receptors were gathered from an adult with an advanced solid tumor such as melanoma, head and neck, liver or kidney cancer.

The chain recombines TRBV5-1 with TRBJ2-3; TRBD2 agrees at 12 bases. J lost 4 bases, V lost 2 bases, and 5 bases had no gene match. The CDR3 covers 16 residues. Germline-derived CDR1 and CDR2 are SGHRS and YFSETQ. The CDR3 loop is CASSLASGGAADTQYF. The CDR3 DNA sequence: TGCGCCAGCAGCTTAGCTAGCGGGGGGGCGGCAGATACGCAGTATTTT.

This clone has just a few counts. The CDR3 region has the DNA TGTGCCAGCAGCCCGGACAGCTCCATTTATGGCTACACCTTC. It specifies CASSPDSSIYGYTF. The chain is built from TRBV7-2 and TRBJ1-2, with a possible D match to TRBD1 (6 bases). CDR3 length: 14 amino acids. CDR1 SGHTA and CDR2 FQGNSA come from the germline V gene. Trimming took 5 bases from V and 5 from J, leaving 15 bases between them.

The chain joins TRBV6-5 to TRBJ1-4; TRBD1 might be the D (6 bases). The ends were cut back, 8 bases at V and 7 bases at J, with 17 bases in the middle. Germline CDR1 and CDR2: MNHEY and SVGAGI. CDR3 length: 14 residues. This CDR3 reads CASGRQARGEKLFF. The CDR3 nucleotides read TGTGCCAGCGGGCGACAGGCTAGGGGTGAAAAACTGTTTTTT.

The table lists this clone with a count of one. V is TRBV5-4 and J is TRBJ2-5, with TRBD2 matching over 14 bases. Looked up from germline, CDR1 is SGHNT and CDR2 is YYREEE (reference sequence). The CDR3 runs 17 residues. V lost 3 bases, J lost 5 bases, and 9 bases stayed unmatched. CDR3 DNA: TGTGCCAGCAGCTCGCCGACTAGCGGGGGGGCCGGGGAGACCCAGTACTTC. Translating it yields CASSSPTSGGAGETQYF.

The table lists this clone with a few counts. The V call is TRBV2, the J call TRBJ2-1, with 13 bases aligning to TRBD2. CDR3 size: 15 residues. The germline gives CDR1 SNHLY, CDR2 FYNNEI. V gave up 6 bases and J gave up 10 bases; unmatched junction bases: 9. CDR3 loop: CASRVGLAGVLEQFF. In DNA form, the CDR3 reads TGTGCCAGCAGAGTCGGACTAGCGGGAGTATTGGAGCAGTTCTTC.

The CDR3 is CASSKDWDRGDHSYNSPLHF. The CDR3 DNA follows: TGTGCCAGCAGCAAAGACTGGGACAGGGGGGACCACTCCTATAATTCACCCCTCCACTTT. The chain has TRBV21-1 and TRBJ1-6; the table's D call TRBD1 went unverified against the DNA. TRBV21-1 corresponds to a pseudogene. The CDR3 loop spans 20 amino acids.

The chain employs TRBV10-3 and TRBJ1-1; D unclear. This CDR3 has 14 residues. From germline, CDR1 is ENHRY and CDR2 SYGVKD. Trimming shortened V by 5 bases and J by 1 base, and 11 bases separated the two germline ends. CDR3 loop: CAISPRTGNTEAFF. CDR3 DNA sequence: TGTGCCATCAGTCCCCGGACGGGGAACACTGAAGCTTTCTTT.

This chain links TRBV5-6 with TRBJ2-7, with no clear D. The germline V gene has CDR1 SGHDT and CDR2 YYEEEE. The CDR3 extends over 14 amino acids. V lost 3 bases and J 3 bases, leaving 13 bases between the germline ends. As DNA, the CDR3 is TGTGCCAGCAGCTCTTTGCGAGACGGCTACGAGCAGTACTTC. It specifies CASSSLRDGYEQYF. Looking up the rest from reference TRBV5-6 and TRBJ2-7 gives the full variable domain: DAGVTQSPTHLIKTRGQQVTLRCSPKSGHDTVSWYQQALGQGPQFIFQYYEEEERQRGNFPDRFSGHQFPNYSSELNVNALLLGDSALYLCASSSLRDGYEQYFGPGTRLTVT.

The V gene is TRBV29-1, the J gene TRBJ2-5, with a weak D call TRBD1 (6 bases). CDR3 length equals 13 residues. The V gene lost 5 bases and the J gene lost 2 bases, with 12 bases spanning the gap. Germline CDR1 reads SQVTM; CDR2 reads ANQGSEA. The CDR3 loop reads CSVSRGYQETQYF. The CDR3 nucleotides are TGCAGCGTTAGTAGGGGGTATCAAGAGACCCAGTACTTC. Full variable domain (remainder filled in from reference TRBV29-1 and TRBJ2-5): SAVISQKPSRDICQRGTSLTIQCQVDSQVTMMFWYRQQPGQSLTLIATANQGSEATYESGFVIDKFPISRPNLTFSTLTVSNMSPEDSSIYLCSVSRGYQETQYFGPGTRLLVL.

This chain links TRBV5-1 with TRBJ1-1; 9 bases map to TRBD1. After removal of 4 bases from V and 6 bases from J, the junction contained 7 bases not matched to a gene. CDR3 length: 14 residues. Germline CDR1 reads SGHRS; CDR2 reads YFSETQ. The DNA for the CDR3 is TGCGCCAGCAGCCACTCGGACAGGGGCGCTGAAGCTTTCTTT. Amino acid sequence: CASSHSDRGAEAFF. The full variable domain, its missing parts supplied by reference TRBV5-1 and TRBJ1-1, is KAGVTQTPRYLIKTRGQQVTLSCSPISGHRSVSWYQQTPGQGLQFLFEYFSETQRNKGNFPGRFSGRQFSNSRSEMNVSTLELGDSALYLCASSHSDRGAEAFFGQGTRLTVV.

The chain is built from TRBV11-3 and TRBJ1-1; unclear D gene. Germline lookup yields CDR1 SGHNT and CDR2 YENEEA. V was trimmed by 0 bases and J by 2 bases, leaving 4 bases between them. The CDR3 spans 13 residues. The CDR3 coding sequence is TGTGCCAGCAGCTTAGAGAGTAACACTGAAGCTTTCTTT. It codes for CASSLESNTEAFF.

V is TRBV14 and J is TRBJ2-1; no firm D call. Looked up from germline, CDR1 is SGHDN and CDR2 is FVKESK. The V and J ends lost 0 bases and 7 bases respectively, with 7 bases between them. This CDR3 contains 13 residues. CDR3 in DNA: TGTGCCAGCAGCCAAGATCTAGGGAATGAGCAGTTCTTC. It translates to CASSQDLGNEQFF.